This is a list of T cell receptor beta chains from one sample in a study of a mutant IDH1 vaccine in newly diagnosed glioma. Sequencing was performed with immunoSEQ multiplex PCR; in TCRdb, only in-frame clones are kept and a portion is missing. This table has more than 25,000 clones, over 70% appearing once. The antigens of these receptors remain unknown. Sequenced here: PBMCs, sampled from a glioma patient whose treatment included an IDH1 peptide vaccine. The receptors originated from a woman aged 25 to 39 with glioma. Some clones in this sample may be carry-over from other donors' samples. Each CDR3 is given with its conserved first and last residue. Fields, in order: V gene, D gene, J gene, clone size, CDR3 DNA, CDR3 protein. The D gene is left open where the match is weak. Rows may omit the clone size; those that give it use once, few, many or a size class.

TRBV25-1	TRBD1	TRBJ1-5	.	TGTGCCAGCAGTGGACAGGGGGGGGGCAATCAGCCCCAGCATTTT	CASSGQGGGNQPQHF
TRBV5-8	.	TRBJ1-4	.	TGTGCCAGCAGCGCTCGAAGGGGGTTCGCAAAACTGTTTTTT	CASSARRGFAKLFF
TRBV7-6	.	TRBJ2-7	.	TGTGCCAGCAGCTTTCAACCGAGGGACGAGCAGTACTTC	CASSFQPRDEQYF
TRBV5-6	.	TRBJ1-4	.	TGTGCCAGCAGCTTGGGGTCCGGGTACACTAATGAAAAACTGTTTTTT	CASSLGSGYTNEKLFF
TRBV6-5	.	TRBJ2-1	.	TGTGCCAGCAGTTACCCGGGATCTTCGTGGTTCTTC	CASSYPGSSWFF
TRBV6-6	.	TRBJ1-5	.	TGTGCCAGCAGTTCCGAACAGCCCCAGCATTTT	CASSSEQPQHF
TRBV5-1	.	TRBJ2-5	.	TGCGCCAGCAGTCGTGAGGCCCAAGAGACCCAGTACTTC	CASSREAQETQYF
TRBV7-9	TRBD2	TRBJ2-1	once	TGTGCCAGCAGCTTCGGGACTAGCGGCGGAAATGAGCAGTTCTTC	CASSFGTSGGNEQFF
TRBV10-3	.	TRBJ2-2	few	TGTGCCATCAGTGTCGGGGTGGCTGCGAACACCGGGGAGCTGTTTTTT	CAISVGVAANTGELFF
TRBV11-3	TRBD1	TRBJ1-1	.	TGTGCCAGCAGCCTTCAGGGGGCGAACACTGAAGCTTTCTTT	CASSLQGANTEAFF
TRBV6-5	TRBD2	TRBJ2-7	.	TGTGCCAGCAGTCGGAGCGGGAGCGACGAGCAGTACTTC	CASSRSGSDEQYF
TRBV30	.	TRBJ1-6	.	TGTGCCTGGAGTTCGACGCGCTCTCAAATTGTGTCCCTCCACTTT	CAWSSTRSQIVSLHF
TRBV5-6	.	TRBJ1-3	.	TGTGCCAGCAGCTTGGAACAGGGTTATAGGTCTGGAAACACCATATATTTT	CASSLEQGYRSGNTIYF
TRBV13	.	TRBJ2-7	.	TGTGCCAGCAGCTCGGACCCCCGAGGCTACGAGCAGTACTTC	CASSSDPRGYEQYF
TRBV30	.	TRBJ2-7	.	TGTGCCTGGAGTGTGGGACACTCCTACGAGCAGTACTTC	CAWSVGHSYEQYF
TRBV25-1	.	TRBJ1-1	.	TGTGCCAGCAGTGCACACCTTCCTGGCGGAGATGAAGCTTTCTTT	CASSAHLPGGDEAFF
TRBV6-1	.	TRBJ1-5	.	TGTGCCAGCATTAGGGGTTCGGGTCAGCCCCAGCATTTT	CASIRGSGQPQHF
TRBV6-1	.	TRBJ2-3	few	TGTGCCAGCAGGGGGGGTGTTCTCAGAGATACGCAGTATTTT	CASRGGVLRDTQYF
TRBV27	TRBD2	TRBJ2-3	.	TGTGCCAGCAGTCCGTCGCCACTAGCGGGCTTCACAGATACGCAGTATTTT	CASSPSPLAGFTDTQYF
TRBV29-1	.	TRBJ1-2	few	TGCAGCGTTGAGACGGGGCTGGGGGGCTACACCTTC	CSVETGLGGYTF
TRBV5-1	TRBD1	TRBJ1-1	few	TGCGCCAGCAGCTCAATGGACAGGGCGGCTGAAGCTTTCTTT	CASSSMDRAAEAFF
TRBV11-3	.	TRBJ2-1	.	TGTGCCAGCAGCCACCCGGTGAATGAGCAGTTCTTC	CASSHPVNEQFF
TRBV11-3	.	TRBJ2-3	.	TGTGCCAGCAGCTTAGGCCCAGCGGTTCTAGGCACAGATACGCAGTATTTT	CASSLGPAVLGTDTQYF
TRBV19	TRBD1	TRBJ1-3	.	TGTGCCAGTAGTACAGGGGGTGGAAACACCATATATTTT	CASSTGGGNTIYF
TRBV30	.	TRBJ1-4	.	TGTGCCTGGAGTGTACGAGCAACTAATGAAAAACTGTTTTTT	CAWSVRATNEKLFF
TRBV2	.	TRBJ1-2	few	TGTGCCAGCAGTGAAGGGGCCGGCTACACCTTC	CASSEGAGYTF
TRBV19	TRBD1	TRBJ1-5	few	TGTGCCAGTACCCCCGGACAGGGTCCTAATCAGCCCCAGCATTTT	CASTPGQGPNQPQHF
TRBV7-6	.	TRBJ1-5	.	TGTGCCAGCAGCCCCGCGGGGGGTATGAATCAGCCCCAGCATTTT	CASSPAGGMNQPQHF
TRBV11-3	.	TRBJ2-1	.	TGTGCCAGCAGCTTAGCTAGGGGGGAGATAGCAGTAGAGCAGTTCTTC	CASSLARGEIAVEQFF
TRBV19	TRBD1	TRBJ2-7	.	TGTGCCAGTAGTTCAAGGACAGGTCCTCTCCCCTACGAGCAGTACTTC	CASSSRTGPLPYEQYF
TRBV29-1	.	TRBJ2-1	.	TGCAGCGTTGAGTCTGTCGTCAATGAGCAGTTCTTC	CSVESVVNEQFF
TRBV7-9	.	TRBJ1-1	.	TGTGCCAGCAGCCCCTCCCCGACAGGTGAAGCTTTCTTT	CASSPSPTGEAFF
TRBV10-3	.	TRBJ1-1	.	TGTGCCATCAGTCAGGTGAACACTGAAGCTTTCTTT	CAISQVNTEAFF
TRBV30	.	TRBJ2-1	.	TGTGCCTGGAGTGCAGGTAGCTCCTACAATGAGCAGTTCTTC	CAWSAGSSYNEQFF
TRBV19	.	TRBJ2-2	.	TGTGCCAGTAGTATACCCCTCTCCCTGCCATCCGGTACACTGAACACCGGGGAGCTGTTTTTT	CASSIPLSLPSGTLNTGELFF
TRBV6-1	.	TRBJ1-1	.	TGTGCCAGCAGTGGGAGACAGGCGGGGGACACTGAAGCTTTCTTT	CASSGRQAGDTEAFF
TRBV13	TRBD1	TRBJ2-1	.	TGTGCCAGCAGCCCCCCAGGGGGCGCCTACAATGAGCAGTTCTTC	CASSPPGGAYNEQFF
TRBV7-9	.	TRBJ1-2	.	TGTGCCAGCAGCCAGGAAGGAGGTTTTGGCTATGGCTACACCTTC	CASSQEGGFGYGYTF
TRBV29-1	.	TRBJ1-2	.	TGCAGCGTTGAAAGGGTGGGTGGCTACACCTTC	CSVERVGGYTF
TRBV11-2	.	TRBJ1-1	few	TGTGCCAGCAGCTTAGAGGCAGGTGGGGAAAACACTGAAGCTTTCTTT	CASSLEAGGENTEAFF
TRBV9	.	TRBJ2-1	.	TGTGCCAGCAGCCTCGCCAATGAGCAGTTCTTC	CASSLANEQFF
TRBV27	TRBD1	TRBJ1-1	few	TGTGCCAGCAGTGGGGGGACAGGGGGCGCTAGGACTGAAGCTTTCTTT	CASSGGTGGARTEAFF
TRBV27	.	TRBJ1-1	few	TGTGCCAGCAGTACGACAGGGAACACTGAAGCTTTCTTT	CASSTTGNTEAFF
TRBV27	.	TRBJ1-1	.	TGTGCCAGCAGTTTATCACCGGACTACACTGAAGCTTTCTTT	CASSLSPDYTEAFF
TRBV18	.	TRBJ2-7	.	TGTGCCAGCTCCCTTCTGGGGGCAGGTAGCCCTTACGAGCAGTACTTC	CASSLLGAGSPYEQYF
TRBV6-6	.	TRBJ1-2	once	TGTGCCAGCAGTCCCCCCGGTCCTGGCTACACCTTC	CASSPPGPGYTF
TRBV5-1	.	TRBJ1-1	.	TGCGCCAGCAGCCCCCTCGGGGGCCAGACTGAAGCTTTCTTT	CASSPLGGQTEAFF
TRBV30	TRBD1	TRBJ1-5	.	TGTGCCTGGAGTTACAGGGGAGGCAATCAGCCCCAGCATTTT	CAWSYRGGNQPQHF
TRBV25-1	.	TRBJ1-2	.	TGTGCCAGCAGTGTAGCAGGGCTGGGAGGCTACACCTTC	CASSVAGLGGYTF
TRBV6-5	.	TRBJ2-7	.	TGTGCCAGCAGTTCCGCGATACGCGAGCAGTACTTC	CASSSAIREQYF
TRBV27	.	TRBJ2-7	.	TGTGCCAGCAGTTTGGGGCGCGCGATCTACGAGCAGTACTTC	CASSLGRAIYEQYF
TRBV27	TRBD2	TRBJ2-5	.	TGTGCCAGCAGCCAAACTAGCGGGGCCTTAACCCAGTACTTC	CASSQTSGALTQYF
TRBV28	TRBD1	TRBJ1-1	.	TGTGCCAGCAGTCCCCGGGGACAGGGGAACACTGAAGCTTTCTTT	CASSPRGQGNTEAFF
TRBV6-1	TRBD2	TRBJ2-1	.	TGTGCCAGCAGTGGGTTGACTAGCGGGGTTTACAATGAGCAGTTCTTC	CASSGLTSGVYNEQFF
TRBV19	TRBD2	TRBJ2-3	.	TGTGCCCGGAGAGGGGCGGGAGTACATACGCAGTATTTT	CARRGAGVHTQYF